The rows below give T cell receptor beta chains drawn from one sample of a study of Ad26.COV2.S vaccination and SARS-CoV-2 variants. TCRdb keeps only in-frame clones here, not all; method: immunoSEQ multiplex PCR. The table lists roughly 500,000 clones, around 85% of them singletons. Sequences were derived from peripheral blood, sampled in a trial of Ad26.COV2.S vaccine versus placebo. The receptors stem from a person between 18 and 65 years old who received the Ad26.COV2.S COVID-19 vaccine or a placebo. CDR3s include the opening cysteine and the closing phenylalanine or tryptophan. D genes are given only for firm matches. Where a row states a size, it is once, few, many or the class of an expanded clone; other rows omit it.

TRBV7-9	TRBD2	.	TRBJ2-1	TGTGCCAGCAGCTTTGGACTAGCGGCCTCCTACAATGAGCAGTTCTTC	CASSFGLAASYNEQFF
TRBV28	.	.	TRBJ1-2	TGTGCCAGCCGACAGAGGCCCCTCTATGGCTACACCTTC	CASRQRPLYGYTF
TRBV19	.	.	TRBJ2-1	TGTGCCAGTAGCGGGGGCGGGGCGGGAGTCACCTACAATGAGCAGTTCTTC	CASSGGGAGVTYNEQFF
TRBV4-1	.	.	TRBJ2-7	TGCGCCAGCAGCCACGGAAAGGGGATACTCTACGAGCAGTACTTC	CASSHGKGILYEQYF
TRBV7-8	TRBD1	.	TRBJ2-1	TGTGCCAGCAGCCCCTCGACAGGGGCGACAGGGGCCTACAATGAGCAGTTCTTC	CASSPSTGATGAYNEQFF
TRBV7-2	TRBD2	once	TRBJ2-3	TGTGCCAGCAGCCCGGGACTAGCGGGAGCAGATACGCAGTATTTT	CASSPGLAGADTQYF
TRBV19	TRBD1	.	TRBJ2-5	TGTGCCAGTACCTCGACAGGGGTGGAGACCCAGTACTTC	CASTSTGVETQYF
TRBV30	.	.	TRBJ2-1	TGTGCCTGGAGTGTAAGAAGGCGGGAAGACAATGAGCAGTTCTTC	CAWSVRRREDNEQFF
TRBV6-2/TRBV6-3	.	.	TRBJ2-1	TGTGCCAGCAGTTACTCGGGTAGCCCCGCAACCGAGGGTGAGCAGTTCTTC	CASSYSGSPATEGEQFF
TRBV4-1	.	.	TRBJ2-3	TGCGCCAGCAGCCGGGGGGAGGCCAGCGCAGATACGCAGTATTTT	CASSRGEASADTQYF
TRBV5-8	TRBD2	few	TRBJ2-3	TGTGCCAGCAGCTTGTTTAGCGGGAGCACAGATACGCAGTATTTT	CASSLFSGSTDTQYF
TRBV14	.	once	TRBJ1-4	TGTGCCAGCAGCCCGACAGACTACGAGTATGAAAAACTGTTTTTT	CASSPTDYEYEKLFF
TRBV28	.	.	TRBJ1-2	TGTGCCAGCAGTTTATCGTGGGGCGGGTATGGCTACACCTTC	CASSLSWGGYGYTF
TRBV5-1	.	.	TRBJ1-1	TGCGCCAGCAGCCCTGGACAGCAGAACACTGAAGCTTTCTTT	CASSPGQQNTEAFF
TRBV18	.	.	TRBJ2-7	TGTGCCAGCTCACCACTGGGCCCGGGGCTCGAGCAGTACTTC	CASSPLGPGLEQYF
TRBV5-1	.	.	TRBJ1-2	TGCGCCAGCAGCTTAGTGAGCGGAGGGAACTATGGCTACACCTTC	CASSLVSGGNYGYTF
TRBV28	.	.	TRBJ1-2	TGTGCCAGCCGAGACGGCCAAGGCTACACCTTC	CASRDGQGYTF
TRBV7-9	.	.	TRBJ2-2	TGTGCCAGCAGCCCAAAGGGTGGGGAGCTGTTTTTT	CASSPKGGELFF
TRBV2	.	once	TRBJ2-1	TGTGCCAGCAGTGTCGAGGAATACAATGAGCAGTTCTTC	CASSVEEYNEQFF
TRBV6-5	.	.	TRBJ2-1	TGTGCCAGCACTCAGGGGGGCGGGATGGTGTTCTTC	CASTQGGGMVFF
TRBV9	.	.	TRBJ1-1	TGTGCCAGCAGCGTAGATGGGACATCTTACAACACTGAAGCTTTCTTT	CASSVDGTSYNTEAFF
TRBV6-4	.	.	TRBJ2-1	TGTGCCAGCAGTGAGGTGGACACTAACAATGAGCAGTTCTTC	CASSEVDTNNEQFF
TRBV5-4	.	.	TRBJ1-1	TGTGCCAGCAGCACCCTCGACAGGAACACTGAAGCTTTCTTT	CASSTLDRNTEAFF
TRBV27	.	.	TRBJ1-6	TGTGCCAGCAGTTTCTCCTCCTATAATTCACCCCTCCACTTT	CASSFSSYNSPLHF
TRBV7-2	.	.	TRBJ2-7	TGTGCCAGCAGCTCCCGTCGGGGGACCGAGCAGTACTTC	CASSSRRGTEQYF